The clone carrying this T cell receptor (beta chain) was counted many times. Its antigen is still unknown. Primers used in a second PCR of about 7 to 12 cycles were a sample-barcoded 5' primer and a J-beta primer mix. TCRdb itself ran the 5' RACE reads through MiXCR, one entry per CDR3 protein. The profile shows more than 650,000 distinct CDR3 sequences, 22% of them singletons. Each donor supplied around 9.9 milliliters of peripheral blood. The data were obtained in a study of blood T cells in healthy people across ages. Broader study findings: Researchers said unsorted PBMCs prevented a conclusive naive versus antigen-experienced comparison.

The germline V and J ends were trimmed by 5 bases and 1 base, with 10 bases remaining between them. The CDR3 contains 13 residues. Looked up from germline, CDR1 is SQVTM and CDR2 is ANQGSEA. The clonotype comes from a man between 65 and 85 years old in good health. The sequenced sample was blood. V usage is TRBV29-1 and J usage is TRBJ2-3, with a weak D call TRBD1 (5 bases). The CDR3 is CSVSRAGTDTQYF. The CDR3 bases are TGCAGCGTTAGCAGGGCGGGCACAGATACGCAGTATTTT.